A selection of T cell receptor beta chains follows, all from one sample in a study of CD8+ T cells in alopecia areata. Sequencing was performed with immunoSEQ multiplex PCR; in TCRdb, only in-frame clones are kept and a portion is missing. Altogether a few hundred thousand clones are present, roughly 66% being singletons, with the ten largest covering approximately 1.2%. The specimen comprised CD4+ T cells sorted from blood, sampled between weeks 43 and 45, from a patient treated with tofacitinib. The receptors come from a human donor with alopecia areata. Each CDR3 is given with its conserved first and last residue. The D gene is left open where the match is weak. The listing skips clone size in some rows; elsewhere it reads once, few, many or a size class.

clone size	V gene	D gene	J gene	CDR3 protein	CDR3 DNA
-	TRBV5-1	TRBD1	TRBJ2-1	CASSLDRGVNNEQFF	TGCGCCAGCAGCTTGGACAGGGGGGTTAACAATGAGCAGTTCTTC
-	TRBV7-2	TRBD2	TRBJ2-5	CASSLRLGVSQRGETQYF	TGTGCCAGCAGCTTAAGGTTGGGTGTGTCTCAGCGGGGGGAGACCCAGTACTTC
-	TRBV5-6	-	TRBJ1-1	CASGPQANTEAFF	TGTGCCAGCGGACCCCAGGCGAACACTGAAGCTTTCTTT
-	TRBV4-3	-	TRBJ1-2	CASSQGLTNYGYTF	TGCGCCAGCAGCCAGGGGCTTACTAACTATGGCTACACCTTC
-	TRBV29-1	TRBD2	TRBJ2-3	CSVLGLAGGHGTDTQYF	TGCAGCGTCCTGGGACTAGCGGGGGGCCATGGCACAGATACGCAGTATTTT
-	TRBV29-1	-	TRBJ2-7	CSVDGGSPYEQYF	TGCAGCGTTGATGGAGGATCTCCCTACGAGCAGTACTTC
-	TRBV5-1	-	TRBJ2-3	CASSRQRTDTQYF	TGCGCCAGTTCCCGGCAGCGCACAGATACGCAGTATTTT
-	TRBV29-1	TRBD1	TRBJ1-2	CSVEVGQGGNGYTF	TGCAGCGTTGAAGTCGGACAGGGCGGAAATGGCTACACCTTC
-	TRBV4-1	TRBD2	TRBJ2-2	CASSQWEAGGLTGELFF	TGCGCCAGCAGCCAATGGGAAGCGGGGGGCCTCACCGGGGAGCTGTTTTTT
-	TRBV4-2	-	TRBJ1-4	CASSQVGRDEKLFF	TGTGCCAGCAGCCAAGTCGGCAGGGATGAAAAACTGTTTTTT
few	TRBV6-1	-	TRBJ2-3	CASSVRSAGWTDTQYF	TGTGCCAGCAGTGTAAGGTCGGCGGGATGGACAGATACGCAGTATTTT
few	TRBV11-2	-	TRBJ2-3	CASSLAPRDTQYF	TGTGCCAGCAGCTTAGCACCTAGAGATACGCAGTATTTT
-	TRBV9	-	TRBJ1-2	CASSSHGAPNPYGYTF	TGTGCCAGCAGCTCTCATGGGGCACCCAACCCCTATGGCTACACCTTC
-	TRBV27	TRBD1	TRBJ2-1	CASSPPPTGYNEQFF	TGTGCCAGCAGCCCGCCCCCGACAGGGTACAATGAGCAGTTCTTC
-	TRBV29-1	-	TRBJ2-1	CSVDPLDYNEQFF	TGCAGCGTTGACCCCCTGGATTACAATGAGCAGTTCTTC